This T cell receptor (beta chain) was identified during a study of OX40 agonist ivuxolimab in advanced cancers. The wider study: An anti-OX40 (CD134) antibody with agonistic activity, ivuxolimab, was administered to patients.

General study points: CD4+ and CD8+ blood T cells expanded clonally by week 6 at 0.1 to 3.0 mg/kg. In the 0.1-3.0 mg/kg groups, partial responders showed among the lowest expansion.

Assay: immunoSEQ multiplex PCR; the TCRdb copy retains only in-frame clones and omits some. The data show around 61,000 clones, roughly 90% seen once. As regards this clone: Its target is not known.

The J segment lost 6 bases and the V segment lost 1 base, leaving 6 bases of the junction unmatched. The CDR3 is 17 residues long. Looked up from germline, CDR1 is SEHNR and CDR2 is FQNEAQ (reference sequence). This TCR came from an adult with an advanced solid tumor such as melanoma, head and neck, liver or kidney cancer. Specimen: CD4+ or CD8+ T cells sorted from blood, collected in a trial of the OX40 agonist ivuxolimab. This chain connects TRBV7-9 to TRBJ2-2, with TRBD2 matching 12 bases. Written as DNA, the CDR3 is TGTGCCAGCAGCTTAGGACTAGCGGGGGCTATTCCCGGGGAGCTGTTTTTT. This codes for CASSLGLAGAIPGELFF.